The T cell receptor beta chain described here comes from a study of response to subunit inactivated influenza vaccine. Each CDR3 protein gets one entry after TCRdb re-called the RT-PCR reads with MiXCR. Here the sample spans around 540,000 distinct CDR3 sequences, about 11% being singletons. CDR3 size: 20 residues. Trimming stripped 0 bases from V and 4 bases from J, with 27 bases between. The germline V gene has CDR1 DFQATT and CDR2 SNEGSKA (reference sequence). The sample holds a few counts of this clonotype. Material: PBMCs from blood, obtained on the day of vaccination. This TCR came from a man between 50 and 59 years old who received an inactivated influenza vaccine. This sequence joins TRBV20-1 and TRBJ2-2, with D possibly matching TRBD2 (7 bases). CDR3 loop: CSARDIGGAKGIDSTGELFF. The CDR3 DNA reads as TGCAGTGCTAGAGATATAGGGGGGGCCAAAGGGATCGATAGCACCGGGGAGCTGTTTTTT.